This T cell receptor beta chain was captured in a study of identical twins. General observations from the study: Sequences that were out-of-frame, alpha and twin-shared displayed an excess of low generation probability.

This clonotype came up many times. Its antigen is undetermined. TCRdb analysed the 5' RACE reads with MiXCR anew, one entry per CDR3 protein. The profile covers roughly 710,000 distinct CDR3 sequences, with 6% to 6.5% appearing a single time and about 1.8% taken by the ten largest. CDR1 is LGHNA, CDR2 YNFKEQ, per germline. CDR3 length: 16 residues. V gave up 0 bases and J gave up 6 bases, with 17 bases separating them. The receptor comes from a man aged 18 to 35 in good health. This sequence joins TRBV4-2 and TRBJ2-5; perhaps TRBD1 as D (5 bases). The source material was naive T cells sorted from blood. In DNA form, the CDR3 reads TGTGCCAGCAGCCAAGATCGGCAGGGCTTTGGGAAGACCCAGTACTTC. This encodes CASSQDRQGFGKTQYF.